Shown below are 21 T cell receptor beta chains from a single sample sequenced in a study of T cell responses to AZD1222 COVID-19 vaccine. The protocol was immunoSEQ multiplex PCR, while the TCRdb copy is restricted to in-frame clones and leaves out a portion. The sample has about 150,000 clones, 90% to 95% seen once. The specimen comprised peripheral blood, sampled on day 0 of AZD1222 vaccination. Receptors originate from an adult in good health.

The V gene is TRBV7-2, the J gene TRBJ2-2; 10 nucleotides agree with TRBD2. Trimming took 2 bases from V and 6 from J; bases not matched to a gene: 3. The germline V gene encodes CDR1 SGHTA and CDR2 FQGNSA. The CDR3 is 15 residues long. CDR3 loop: CASSLMSGRAGELFF. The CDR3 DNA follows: TGTGCCAGCAGCTTAATGAGCGGGAGGGCCGGGGAGCTGTTTTTT.

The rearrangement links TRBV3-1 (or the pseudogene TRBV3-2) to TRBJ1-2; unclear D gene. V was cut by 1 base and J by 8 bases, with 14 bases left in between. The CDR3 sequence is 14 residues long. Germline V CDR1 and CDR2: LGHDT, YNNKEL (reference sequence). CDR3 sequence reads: CASSQAPGWSGYTF. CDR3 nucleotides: TGTGCCAGCAGCCAAGCACCTGGTTGGAGCGGCTACACCTTC.

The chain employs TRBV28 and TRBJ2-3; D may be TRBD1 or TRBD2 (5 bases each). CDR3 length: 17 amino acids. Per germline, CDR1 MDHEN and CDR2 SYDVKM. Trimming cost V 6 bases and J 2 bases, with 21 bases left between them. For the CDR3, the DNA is TGTGCCAGCAGCTACCGAGGTCCAGGGCGGGTCACAGATACGCAGTATTTT. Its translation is CASSYRGPGRVTDTQYF.

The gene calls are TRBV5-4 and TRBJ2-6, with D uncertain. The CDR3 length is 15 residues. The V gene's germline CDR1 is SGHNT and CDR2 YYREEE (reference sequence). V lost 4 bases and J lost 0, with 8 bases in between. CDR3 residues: CASSPILSGANVLTF. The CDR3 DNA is TGTGCCAGCAGCCCAATCCTCTCTGGGGCCAACGTCCTGACTTTC.

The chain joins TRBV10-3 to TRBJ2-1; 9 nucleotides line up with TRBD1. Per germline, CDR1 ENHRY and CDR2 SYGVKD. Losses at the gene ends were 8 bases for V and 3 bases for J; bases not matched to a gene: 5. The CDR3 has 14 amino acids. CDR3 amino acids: CAIGQGSNYNEQFF. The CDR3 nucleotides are TGTGCCATCGGACAGGGGAGCAACTACAATGAGCAGTTCTTC.

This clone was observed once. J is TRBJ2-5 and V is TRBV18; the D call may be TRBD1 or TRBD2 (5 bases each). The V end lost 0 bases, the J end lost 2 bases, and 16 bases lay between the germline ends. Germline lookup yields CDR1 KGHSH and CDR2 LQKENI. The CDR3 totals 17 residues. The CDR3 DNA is TGTGCCAGCTCACCACCCCTCGGGGCAGGGAATCAAGAGACCCAGTACTTC. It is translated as CASSPPLGAGNQETQYF.

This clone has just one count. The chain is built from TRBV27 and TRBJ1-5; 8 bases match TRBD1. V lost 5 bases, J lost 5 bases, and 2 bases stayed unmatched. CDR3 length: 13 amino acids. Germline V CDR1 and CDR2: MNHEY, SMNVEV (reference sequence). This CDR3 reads CASSHRGDQPQHF. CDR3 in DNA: TGTGCCAGCAGTCACAGGGGGGATCAGCCCCAGCATTTT.

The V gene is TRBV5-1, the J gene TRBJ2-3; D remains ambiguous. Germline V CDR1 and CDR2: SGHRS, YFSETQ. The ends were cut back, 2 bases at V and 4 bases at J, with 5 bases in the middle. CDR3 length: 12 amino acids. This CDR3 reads CASSFGPDTQYF. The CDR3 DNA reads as TGCGCCAGCAGCTTCGGACCAGATACGCAGTATTTT.

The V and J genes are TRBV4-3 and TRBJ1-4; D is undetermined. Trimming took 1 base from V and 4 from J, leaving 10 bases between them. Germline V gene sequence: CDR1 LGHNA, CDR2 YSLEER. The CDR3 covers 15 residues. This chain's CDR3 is CASSQVSKFNEKLFF. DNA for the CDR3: TGCGCCAGCAGCCAAGTATCCAAGTTTAATGAAAAACTGTTTTTT.

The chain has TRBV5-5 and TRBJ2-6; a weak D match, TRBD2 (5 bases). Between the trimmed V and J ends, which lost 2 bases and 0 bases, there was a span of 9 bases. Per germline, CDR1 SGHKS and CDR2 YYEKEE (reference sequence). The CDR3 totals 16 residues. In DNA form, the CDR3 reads TGTGCCAGCAGCTTCGAGGGATTCTCTGGGGCCAACGTCCTGACTTTC. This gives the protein CASSFEGFSGANVLTF.

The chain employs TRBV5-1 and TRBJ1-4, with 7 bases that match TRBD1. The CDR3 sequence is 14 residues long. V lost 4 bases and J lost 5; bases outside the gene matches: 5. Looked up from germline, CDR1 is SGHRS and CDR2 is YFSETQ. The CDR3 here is CASSGDSSNEKLFF. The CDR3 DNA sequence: TGCGCCAGCAGCGGGGACAGCTCAAATGAAAAACTGTTTTTT. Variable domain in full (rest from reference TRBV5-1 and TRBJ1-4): KAGVTQTPRYLIKTRGQQVTLSCSPISGHRSVSWYQQTPGQGLQFLFEYFSETQRNKGNFPGRFSGRQFSNSRSEMNVSTLELGDSALYLCASSGDSSNEKLFFGSGTQLSVL.

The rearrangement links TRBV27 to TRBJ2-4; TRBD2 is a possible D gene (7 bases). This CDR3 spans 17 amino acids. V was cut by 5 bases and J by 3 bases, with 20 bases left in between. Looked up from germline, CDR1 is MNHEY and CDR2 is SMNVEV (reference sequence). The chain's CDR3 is CASSPRGGGSGKNIQYF. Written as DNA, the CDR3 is TGTGCCAGCAGTCCCCGTGGGGGGGGCTCGGGCAAAAACATTCAGTACTTC.

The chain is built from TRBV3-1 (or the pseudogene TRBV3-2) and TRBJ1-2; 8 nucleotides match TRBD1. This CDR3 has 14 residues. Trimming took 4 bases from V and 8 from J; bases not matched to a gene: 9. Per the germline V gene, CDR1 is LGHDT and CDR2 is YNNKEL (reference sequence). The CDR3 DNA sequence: TGTGCCAGCAGCCCCCGGACAGGGAGTGGCGGCTACACCTTC. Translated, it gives CASSPRTGSGGYTF.

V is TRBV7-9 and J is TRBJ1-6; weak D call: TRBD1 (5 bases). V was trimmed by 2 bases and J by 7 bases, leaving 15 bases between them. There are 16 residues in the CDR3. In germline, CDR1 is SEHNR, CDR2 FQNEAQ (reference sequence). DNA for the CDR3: TGTGCCAGCAGCTTACAGAGGGCGGGGGAGAATTCACCCCTCCACTTT. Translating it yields CASSLQRAGENSPLHF.

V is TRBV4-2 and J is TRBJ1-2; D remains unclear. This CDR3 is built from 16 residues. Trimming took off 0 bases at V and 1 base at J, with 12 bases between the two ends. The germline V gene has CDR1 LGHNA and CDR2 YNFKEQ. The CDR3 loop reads CASSQDKARRNYGYTF. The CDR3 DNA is TGTGCCAGCAGCCAAGACAAGGCCAGGCGTAACTATGGCTACACCTTC.

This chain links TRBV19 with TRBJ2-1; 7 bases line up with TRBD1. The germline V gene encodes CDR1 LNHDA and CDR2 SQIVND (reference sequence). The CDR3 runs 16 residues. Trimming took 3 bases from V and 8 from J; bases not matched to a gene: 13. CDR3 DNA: TGTGCCAGTAGTATCAACCGGGACAGCTACAGAGATGAGCAGTTCTTC. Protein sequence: CASSINRDSYRDEQFF.

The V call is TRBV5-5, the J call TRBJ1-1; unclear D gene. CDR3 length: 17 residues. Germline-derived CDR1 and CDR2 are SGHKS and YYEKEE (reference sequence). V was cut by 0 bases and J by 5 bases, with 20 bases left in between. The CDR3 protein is CASSLGSEGMMSTEAFF. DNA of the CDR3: TGTGCCAGCAGCTTGGGTTCAGAGGGTATGATGTCGACTGAAGCTTTCTTT.

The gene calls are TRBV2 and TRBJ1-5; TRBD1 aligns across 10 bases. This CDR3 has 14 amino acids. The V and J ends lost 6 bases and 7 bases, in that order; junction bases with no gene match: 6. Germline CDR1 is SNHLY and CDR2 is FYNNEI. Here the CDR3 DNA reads TGTGCCAGCAGCGCAGACAGGGGGCAACAGCCCCAGCATTTT. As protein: CASSADRGQQPQHF.

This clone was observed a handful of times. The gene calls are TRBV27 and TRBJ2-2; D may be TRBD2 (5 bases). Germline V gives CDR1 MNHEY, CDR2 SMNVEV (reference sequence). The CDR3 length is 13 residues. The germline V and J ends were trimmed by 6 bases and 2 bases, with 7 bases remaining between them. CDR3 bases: TGTGCCAGCAGCCGGGGTAACACCGGGGAGCTGTTTTTT. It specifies CASSRGNTGELFF.

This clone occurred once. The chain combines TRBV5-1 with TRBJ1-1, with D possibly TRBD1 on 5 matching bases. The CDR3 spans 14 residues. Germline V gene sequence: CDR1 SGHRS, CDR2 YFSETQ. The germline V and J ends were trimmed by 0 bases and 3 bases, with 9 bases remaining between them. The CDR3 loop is CASSLDAGYTEAFF. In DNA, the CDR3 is TGCGCCAGCAGCTTGGATGCAGGGTACACTGAAGCTTTCTTT.

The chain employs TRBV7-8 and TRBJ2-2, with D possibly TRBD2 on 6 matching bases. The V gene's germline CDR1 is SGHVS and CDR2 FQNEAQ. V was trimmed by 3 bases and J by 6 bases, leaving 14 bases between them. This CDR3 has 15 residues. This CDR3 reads CASSLEGERAGELFF. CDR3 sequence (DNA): TGTGCCAGCAGCTTGGAGGGAGAAAGGGCCGGGGAGCTGTTTTTT. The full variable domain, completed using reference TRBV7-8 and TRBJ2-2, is GAGVSQSPRYKVAKRGQDVALRCDPISGHVSLFWYQQALGQGPEFLTYFQNEAQLDKSGLPSDRFFAERPEGSVSTLKIQRTQQEDSAVYLCASSLEGERAGELFFGEGSRLTVL.